What follows describes a single T cell receptor (beta chain). The antigen it binds to is not known. One end of the junction is discordant with germline, which a read error may explain. The read is 3 residues too short to cover the CDR3 end, so that end is filled in from the germline J gene. The treatment or condition label here, explained by the study, means: autologous CTL019 cells: CD19 CAR with 4-1BB and CD3 zeta domains. TCR zeta and 4-1BB costimulatory signaling domains were built into the CD19 CAR. Leukapheresis was used to collect the T cells for CTL019 manufacturing from peripheral blood. The DNeasy Blood and Tissue Kit was used to extract genomic DNA from pre-infusion T cells, peripheral blood, or sorted post-infusion T cells. Deep sequencing of the TCR beta chain was done using the immunoSEQ assay. From the authors' description of their analysis: Only productive TCR beta rearrangements were used to calculate clonotype frequencies. TCRdb limited this immuneACCESS table to in-frame rearrangements with V and J called. A share of clones is missing; checked studies link under half to unresolved V genes, and the rest is unexplained. The DNA was the basis for D and trimming; V, J and clone size are from that table. The sample's records list approximately 2,100 clones. The ten largest make up roughly 16% of the sample.

CDR1 and CDR2 are read off the germline V gene (reference sequence) as LNHDA and SQIVND. Inclusive of the bounding cysteine and phenylalanine, the CDR3 is 18 residues long. Of the CDR3's DNA, 45 bases were read; they are in frame from base 1. This entry belongs to a study of TET2 disruption in CD19-targeted CAR T cells (dated by TCRdb to 2017 to 2018). About the full investigation: Sample numbers were set by the original clinical trial design and sample availability, with no additional inclusion criteria.

Summary of the overall study and its limitations: Conclusions about the CAR T cells of the patient were based on extensive analysis of a single subject.

The sequenced sample was CD8+ T cells sorted from cultured blood T cells, obtained for CD19 CAR T cell therapy. The V and J genes are TRBV19 and TRBJ2-2; 7 central nucleotides agree with TRBD1. This TCR was recovered from a man between 65 and 85 years old with chronic lymphocytic leukemia. The sequenced CDR3 bases are TGTGCCGGTAGTATGCCTTCGAATACAGGGGTGGGTAATTCACCG. Translated, this is CAGSMPSNTGVGNSP. In full, the CDR3 reads CAGSMPSNTGVGNSPLFF.